The clone carrying this TCR beta chain has at least ten counts. The antigen remains unidentified. The data are from a study of spatial heterogeneity in lung cancer. Study at large: The study observed each unique TCR and UMI combination more than ten times on average in raw reads.

Stated time point: sample taken at primary tumor resection. Researchers sequenced whole RNA taken from tumor, nontumor lung or frozen PBMC without sorting. The donors were fewer than 80 patients with non-small cell lung cancer that was early-stage and untreated. The V end was cut by 2 bases, the J end by 0 bases, with 2 bases between. This CDR3 comprises 13 residues. Overall study results and limits: Ubiquitous expanded tumor TCRs were observed in blood more at resection than follow-up.

Each TCR cDNA molecule carried a unique molecular identifier. MiXCR, run by TCRdb on the 5' RACE reads, gives a single entry per CDR3 protein. This repertoire shows 40,000 to 50,000 distinct CDR3 sequences, roughly 15% found once; its top ten account for 50% to 70%. The sequence came from a male donor with early-stage non-small cell lung cancer. The chain couples TRBV12-3 or TRBV12-4 to TRBJ1-5; D gene uncertain. The specimen comprised PBMCs, sampled at surgery. DNA for the CDR3: TGTGCCAGCAGTTTAACTAGCAATCAGCCCCAGCATTTT. Translating gives CASSLTSNQPQHF.